The 22 T cell receptor beta chains below all came from one sample that was sequenced in a study of T cell responses to AZD1222 COVID-19 vaccine. TCRdb's copy holds only in-frame clones and misses some; the assay was immunoSEQ multiplex PCR. The sample lists 100,000 or so clones, roughly nine tenths occurring once. The sequencing here drew on peripheral blood, taken on day 0 of AZD1222 vaccination. The source of these receptors is an adult in good health.

The gene calls are TRBV28 and TRBJ1-4; the D gene is possibly TRBD1 (6 bases). V lost 5 bases to trimming and J lost 6 bases, with 13 bases between them. Germline assignment: CDR1 MDHEN and CDR2 SYDVKM. The CDR3 runs 14 residues. CDR3 nucleotides: TGTGCCAGCAGTCTACAGGGAGAGTATGAAAAACTGTTTTTT. Translated, it gives CASSLQGEYEKLFF.

The J gene is TRBJ2-7, the V gene TRBV20-1; D is possibly TRBD2 (5 bases). The CDR3 has 13 amino acids. Trimming pared 3 bases from V and 1 base from J, leaving 10 bases between. Germline V gene lookup returns CDR1 DFQATT and CDR2 SNEGSKA (reference sequence). CDR3 sequence: CSASGLLSYEQYF. The CDR3 DNA follows: TGCAGTGCTAGTGGACTCCTATCCTACGAGCAGTACTTC.

The gene calls are TRBV5-1 and TRBJ2-2; 7 bases line up with TRBD2. This CDR3 has 16 residues. Germline values: CDR1 SGHRS, CDR2 YFSETQ. The ends lost 6 bases at V and 0 bases at J; junction bases unmatched: 8. CDR3 sequence: CASTPFGTTNTGELFF. CDR3 nucleotides: TGCGCCAGCACCCCGTTTGGGACTACGAACACCGGGGAGCTGTTTTTT.

This clone was recorded only once. The gene calls are TRBV5-1 and TRBJ2-6; perhaps TRBD1 as D (6 bases). Trimming left V 1 base short and J 3 bases short, with 14 bases between. CDR3 length: 17 amino acids. Germline V gene lookup returns CDR1 SGHRS and CDR2 YFSETQ. The CDR3 loop reads CASSLTGIEVGANVLTF. CDR3 in DNA: TGCGCCAGCAGCTTGACAGGGATTGAAGTTGGGGCCAACGTCCTGACTTTC. Combining the CDR3 with reference TRBV5-1 and TRBJ2-6 gives the whole variable domain KAGVTQTPRYLIKTRGQQVTLSCSPISGHRSVSWYQQTPGQGLQFLFEYFSETQRNKGNFPGRFSGRQFSNSRSEMNVSTLELGDSALYLCASSLTGIEVGANVLTFGAGSRLTVL.

The chain links TRBV29-1 to TRBJ2-1; D unresolved. The CDR3 length is 12 residues. Trimming stripped 1 base from V and 8 bases from J, with 9 bases between. Germline values: CDR1 SQVTM, CDR2 ANQGSEA. The CDR3: CSVEGVWHEQFF. Written as DNA, the CDR3 is TGCAGCGTTGAAGGGGTGTGGCATGAGCAGTTCTTC.

The chain uses TRBV29-1 and TRBJ2-7; maybe TRBD2 (5 bases). This CDR3 is built from 11 residues. V dropped 7 bases and J dropped 5 bases, with 12 bases sitting between them. Germline CDR1 reads SQVTM; CDR2 reads ANQGSEA. The CDR3 sequence is CSAGVEHEQYF. In DNA form, the CDR3 reads TGCAGCGCCGGGGTGGAGCACGAGCAGTACTTC.

The chain recombines TRBV7-9 with TRBJ2-3; D possibly corresponds to TRBD2 (5 bases). The V and J ends lost 5 bases and 4 bases respectively, with 16 bases between them. Germline-derived CDR1 and CDR2 are SEHNR and FQNEAQ (reference sequence). This CDR3 comprises 15 residues. In DNA form, the CDR3 reads TGTGCCAGCAGCCCCTTCGGGGTACAATCAGATACGCAGTATTTT. This sequence encodes CASSPFGVQSDTQYF. Full variable domain (missing parts from reference TRBV7-9 and TRBJ2-3): DTGVSQNPRHKITKRGQNVTFRCDPISEHNRLYWYRQTLGQGPEFLTYFQNEAQLEKSRLLSDRFSAERPKGSFSTLEIQRTEQGDSAMYLCASSPFGVQSDTQYFGPGTRLTVL.

CDR3 nucleotides: TGTGCCAGCAGCTCCTTAGGCTATGGGCGAGGGAGTGAGCAGTTCTTC. It is translated as CASSSLGYGRGSEQFF. This chain connects TRBV11-2 to TRBJ2-1; D might be TRBD2 (5 bases). Germline CDR1 reads SGHAT; CDR2 reads FQNNGV. V lost 4 bases, J lost 9 bases, and 22 bases lay in between. CDR3 length: 16 amino acids.

The genes are TRBV3-1 (or the pseudogene TRBV3-2) and TRBJ2-1; 10 bases are a match to TRBD2. Germline V gene data show CDR1 as LGHDT and CDR2 as YNNKEL (reference sequence). With 4 bases clipped from V and 8 bases from J, the junction kept 11 bases outside the gene matches. This CDR3 contains 16 residues. As DNA, the CDR3 is TGTGCCAGCAGCCGCCAGCGGGAGGGCCGTTGGGATGAGCAGTTCTTC. Amino acid sequence: CASSRQREGRWDEQFF.

In its sample, this clone was seen once. The V and J genes are TRBV7-3 and TRBJ1-1; D not resolved. Trimming took off 1 base at V and 3 bases at J, with 9 bases between the two ends. Germline CDR1 SGHTA, CDR2 FQGTGA. The CDR3 is 14 residues long. The CDR3 DNA sequence: TGTGCCAGCAGCTTAATCGGCCGGGACACTGAAGCTTTCTTT. It codes for CASSLIGRDTEAFF. The entire variable domain, with the rest obtained from reference TRBV7-3 and TRBJ1-1, is as follows: GAGVSQTPSNKVTEKGKYVELRCDPISGHTALYWYRQSLGQGPEFLIYFQGTGAADDSGLPNDRFFAVRPEGSVSTLKIQRTERGDSAVYLCASSLIGRDTEAFFGQGTRLTVV.

The V gene is TRBV19, the J gene TRBJ1-2; D remains ambiguous. The CDR3 extends over 14 amino acids. CDR1 and CDR2 (germline): LNHDA, SQIVND (reference sequence). The V end was cut by 6 bases, the J end by 4 bases, with 15 bases between. Written as DNA, the CDR3 is TGTGCCAGTAGCCTATTTGACGGGCTCTATGGCTACACCTTC. It codes for CASSLFDGLYGYTF.

This chain uses TRBV29-1 with TRBJ2-2, with 9 bases that match TRBD2. Losses at the gene ends were 4 bases for V and 8 bases for J; bases not matched to a gene: 14. In germline, CDR1 is SQVTM, CDR2 ANQGSEA. The CDR3 contains 16 residues. The CDR3 DNA follows: TGCAGCGTTGTAGCTAGCGGGAACGAAAATGAGGGGGAGCTGTTTTTT. Translation gives CSVVASGNENEGELFF.

CDR3 in amino acids: CASSLAGGPQFF. In DNA, the CDR3 is TGTGCCAGTAGTCTCGCGGGAGGGCCGCAGTTCTTC. This rearrangement joins TRBV19 to TRBJ2-1; TRBD2 agrees at 9 bases. The V gene end was trimmed by 5 bases and the J gene end by 12 bases; junction bases not matched to a gene: 5. This CDR3 comprises 12 residues. Germline V gives CDR1 LNHDA, CDR2 SQIVND (reference sequence).

This CDR3 is CAISESSGRVALPSEQYF. CDR3 bases: TGTGCCATCAGTGAGTCGAGTGGCAGGGTCGCCCTGCCTTCCGAGCAGTACTTC. The V and J genes are TRBV10-3 and TRBJ2-7, with D perhaps TRBD1 (5 bases). Germline CDR1 reads ENHRY; CDR2 reads SYGVKD. The length of the CDR3 is 18 residues. V was trimmed by 0 bases and J by 6 bases, leaving 24 bases between them.

The chain carries TRBV2 and TRBJ1-5; no clear D gene. The CDR3 spans 15 residues. Trimming pared 4 bases from V and 0 bases from J, leaving 10 bases between. Germline CDR1 is SNHLY and CDR2 is FYNNEI. The CDR3 nucleotides are TGTGCCAGCAGTGGACGGGGTTATAGCAATCAGCCCCAGCATTTT. Translation: CASSGRGYSNQPQHF. Supplemented by reference TRBV2 and TRBJ1-5, the full variable domain reads EPEVTQTPSHQVTQMGQEVILRCVPISNHLYFYWYRQILGQKVEFLVSFYNNEISEKSEIFDDQFSVERPDGSNFTLKIRSTKLEDSAMYFCASSGRGYSNQPQHFGDGTRLSIL.

The chain couples TRBV28 to TRBJ1-4; D is unclear. The V and J ends lost 11 bases and 7 bases respectively, with 23 bases between them. The CDR3 extends over 15 amino acids. Germline V gives CDR1 MDHEN, CDR2 SYDVKM. CDR3 protein: CACNSPGPPGEKLFF. CDR3 nucleotide sequence: TGTGCCTGCAATAGCCCGGGCCCCCCAGGTGAAAAACTGTTTTTT.

This clone was found a few times. The chain uses TRBV5-1 and TRBJ1-2; the D gene is possibly TRBD1 (5 bases). The V end was cut by 3 bases, the J end by 8 bases, with 17 bases between. The CDR3 consists of 14 residues. Looked up from germline, CDR1 is SGHRS and CDR2 is YFSETQ. CDR3: CASSSQTGSGGYTF. CDR3 DNA sequence: TGCGCCAGCAGCTCCCAAACAGGTTCCGGCGGCTACACCTTC.

This clone was recorded a few times. The rearrangement links TRBV19 to TRBJ1-1; 7 nucleotides align to TRBD1. Germline V gene data show CDR1 as LNHDA and CDR2 as SQIVND (reference sequence). This CDR3 is 18 amino acids long. The J segment lost 0 bases and the V segment lost 4 bases, leaving 14 bases of the junction unmatched. The CDR3 loop is CASSTNPGQLKMNTEAFF. The CDR3 DNA reads as TGTGCCAGTAGTACCAATCCGGGACAGTTAAAAATGAACACTGAAGCTTTCTTT.

This clone occurred once. This chain joins TRBV4-2 and TRBJ2-2; D unclear. The CDR3 contains 16 residues. The ends were cut back, 0 bases at V and 6 bases at J, with 14 bases in the middle. The germline CDR1 and CDR2 sequences are LGHNA and YNFKEQ. CDR3 bases: TGTGCCAGCAGCCAAGAACGGACGGGTTCCCCCGGGGAGCTGTTTTTT. Translated, it gives CASSQERTGSPGELFF.

Only one count was recorded for this clone. The rearrangement links TRBV7-2 to TRBJ2-2, with a tentative D call TRBD2 (5 bases). The CDR3 extends over 16 amino acids. Germline lookup yields CDR1 SGHTA and CDR2 FQGNSA. Trimming cost V 0 bases and J 4 bases, with 12 bases left between them. The CDR3 reads CASSLAGGSSTGELFF. CDR3 nucleotide sequence: TGTGCCAGCAGCTTAGCAGGAGGTAGCTCCACCGGGGAGCTGTTTTTT.

The J gene is TRBJ2-4, the V gene TRBV7-8, with TRBD1 matching 7 bases. With V trimmed by 5 bases and J by 3 bases, 7 bases remained unmatched. Germline CDR1 reads SGHVS; CDR2 reads FQNEAQ. This CDR3 is built from 15 residues. The CDR3 region is CASSPEGQYKNIQYF. The CDR3, as DNA: TGTGCCAGCAGCCCCGAGGGACAGTACAAAAACATTCAGTACTTC.

This chain connects TRBV10-1 to TRBJ1-1; D is unresolved. V gave up 5 bases and J gave up 5 bases, with 9 bases separating them. The CDR3 runs to 12 residues. Germline V CDR1 and CDR2: WNHNN, SYGVQD (reference sequence). The CDR3 region has the DNA TGCGCCAGCAGTCCGGGTGGGACTGAAGCTTTCTTT. Translating it yields CASSPGGTEAFF.